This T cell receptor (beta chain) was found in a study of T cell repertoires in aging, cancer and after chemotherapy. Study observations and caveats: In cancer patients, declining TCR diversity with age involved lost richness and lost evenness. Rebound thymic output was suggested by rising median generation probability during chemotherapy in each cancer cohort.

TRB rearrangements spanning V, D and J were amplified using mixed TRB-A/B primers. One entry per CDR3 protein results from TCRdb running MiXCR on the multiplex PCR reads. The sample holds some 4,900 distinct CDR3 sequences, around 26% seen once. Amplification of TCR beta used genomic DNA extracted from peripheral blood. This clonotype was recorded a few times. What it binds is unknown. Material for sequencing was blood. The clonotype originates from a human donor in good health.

CDR3 amino acids: CASSLGGTTYEQYF. The CDR3 DNA reads TGCGCCAGCAGCTTGGGGGGCACGACCTACGAGCAGTACTTC. The chain couples TRBV5-1 to TRBJ2-7, with D tentatively TRBD1 (5 bases). CDR3 length equals 14 residues. Germline CDR1 and CDR2: SGHRS and YFSETQ. Trimming cost V 0 bases and J 2 bases, with 9 bases left between them.